This TCR beta chain was identified in a study of human T cells and chemical hapten exposure. The library attached unique molecular identifiers to individual cDNA molecules. TCRdb passed the RACE reads through MiXCR, listing each CDR3 protein once. The sample has under 450,000 distinct CDR3 sequences, around 4.8% seen once. This clonotype has a count of ten or more. The antigen is not known. CDR3 size: 15 residues. Germline-derived CDR1 and CDR2 are SGHVS and FNYEAQ. With 7 bases removed from V and 0 bases from J, the gap between germline ends came to 10 bases. Regarding time point: patch test 1, 2 weeks after DPC sensitization. The sample's treatment: therapeutic diphenylcyclopropenone sensitization with weekly scalp DPC. Blood collection happened ahead of applying each patch test. Study-wide results and limits: DPC sensitization left the count of TCRs above 1 in 1000 unchanged. Patch test score was positively correlated with the counts of TCRs that had expanded at PT1.

This receptor was identified in a woman aged 50 to 60 with alopecia areata. Some clones in this sample may be carry-over from other donors' samples. The chain couples TRBV7-6 to TRBJ2-6; D remains ambiguous. Sample: whole blood, taken in connection with sensitization to the hapten diphenylcyclopropenone (DPC). CDR3 bases: TGTGCCAGCACCCAAGGTTCCTCTGGGGCCAACGTCCTGACTTTC. This sequence encodes CASTQGSSGANVLTF.